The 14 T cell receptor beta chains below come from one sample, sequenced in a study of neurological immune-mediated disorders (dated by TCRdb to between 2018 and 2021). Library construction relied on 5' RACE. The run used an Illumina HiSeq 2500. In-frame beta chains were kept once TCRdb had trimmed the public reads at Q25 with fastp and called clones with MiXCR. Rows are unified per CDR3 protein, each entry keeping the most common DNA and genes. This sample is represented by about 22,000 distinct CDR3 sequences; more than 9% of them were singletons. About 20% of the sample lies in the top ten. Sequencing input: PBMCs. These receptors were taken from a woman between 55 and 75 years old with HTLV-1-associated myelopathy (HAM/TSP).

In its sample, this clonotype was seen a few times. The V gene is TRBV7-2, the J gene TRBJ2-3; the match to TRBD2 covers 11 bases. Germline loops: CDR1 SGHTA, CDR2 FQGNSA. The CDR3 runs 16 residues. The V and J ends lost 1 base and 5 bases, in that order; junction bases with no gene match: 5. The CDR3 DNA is TGTGCCAGCAGCTTAGGTAGCGGGGGGGCCCAAGATACGCAGTATTTT. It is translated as CASSLGSGGAQDTQYF.

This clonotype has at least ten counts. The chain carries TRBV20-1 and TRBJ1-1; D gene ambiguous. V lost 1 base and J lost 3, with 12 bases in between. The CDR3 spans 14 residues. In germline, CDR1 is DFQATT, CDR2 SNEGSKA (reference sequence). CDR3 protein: CSARVFGRDTEAFF. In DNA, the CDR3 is TGCAGTGCTAGAGTCTTCGGCCGGGACACTGAAGCTTTCTTT.

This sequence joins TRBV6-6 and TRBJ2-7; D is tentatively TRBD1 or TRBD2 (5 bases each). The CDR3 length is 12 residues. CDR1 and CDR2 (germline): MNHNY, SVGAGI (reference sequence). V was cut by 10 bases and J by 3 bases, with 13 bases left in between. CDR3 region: CATAGTIYEQYF. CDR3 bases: TGTGCCACAGCAGGGACGATCTACGAGCAGTACTTC.

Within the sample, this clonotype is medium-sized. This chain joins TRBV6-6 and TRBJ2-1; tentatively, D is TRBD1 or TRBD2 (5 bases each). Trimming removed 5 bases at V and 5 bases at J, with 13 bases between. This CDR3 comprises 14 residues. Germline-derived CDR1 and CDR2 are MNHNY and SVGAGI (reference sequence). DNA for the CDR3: TGTGCCAGCAGTACCTATCGGGGCAACAATGAGCAGTTCTTC. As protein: CASSTYRGNNEQFF.

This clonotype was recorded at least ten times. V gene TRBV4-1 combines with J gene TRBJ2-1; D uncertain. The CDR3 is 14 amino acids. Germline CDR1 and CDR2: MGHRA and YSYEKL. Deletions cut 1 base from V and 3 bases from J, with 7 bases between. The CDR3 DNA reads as TGCGCCAGCAGCCAAGGACTTCACTACAATGAGCAGTTCTTC. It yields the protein CASSQGLHYNEQFF.

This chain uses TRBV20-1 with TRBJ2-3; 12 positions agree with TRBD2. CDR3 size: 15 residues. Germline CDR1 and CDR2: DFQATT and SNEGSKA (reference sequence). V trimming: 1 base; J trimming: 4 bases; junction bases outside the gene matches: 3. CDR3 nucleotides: TGCAGTGCTAGAGCTAGCGGGGGGGCAGCAGATACGCAGTATTTT. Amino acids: CSARASGGAADTQYF.

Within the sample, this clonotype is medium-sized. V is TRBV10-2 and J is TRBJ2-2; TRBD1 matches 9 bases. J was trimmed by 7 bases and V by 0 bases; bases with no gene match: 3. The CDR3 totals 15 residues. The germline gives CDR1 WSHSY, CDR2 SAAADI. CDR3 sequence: CASSESQGAGGELFF. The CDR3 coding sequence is TGCGCCAGCAGTGAGTCACAGGGGGCTGGCGGGGAGCTGTTTTTT.

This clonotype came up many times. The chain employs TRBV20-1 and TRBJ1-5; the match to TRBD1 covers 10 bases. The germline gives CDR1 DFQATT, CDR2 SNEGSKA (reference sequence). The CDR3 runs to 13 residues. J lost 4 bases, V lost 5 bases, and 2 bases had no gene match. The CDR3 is CSAPDRGNQPQHF. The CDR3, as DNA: TGCAGTGCTCCGGACAGGGGGAATCAGCCCCAGCATTTT.

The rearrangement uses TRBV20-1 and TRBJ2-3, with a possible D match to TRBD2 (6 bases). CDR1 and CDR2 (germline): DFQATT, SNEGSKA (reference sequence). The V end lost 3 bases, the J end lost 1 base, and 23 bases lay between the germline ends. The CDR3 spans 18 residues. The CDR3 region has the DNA TGCAGTGCTAGGGGGGTCGGGGGAGGCATAGGGGGCACAGATACGCAGTATTTT. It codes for CSARGVGGGIGGTDTQYF.

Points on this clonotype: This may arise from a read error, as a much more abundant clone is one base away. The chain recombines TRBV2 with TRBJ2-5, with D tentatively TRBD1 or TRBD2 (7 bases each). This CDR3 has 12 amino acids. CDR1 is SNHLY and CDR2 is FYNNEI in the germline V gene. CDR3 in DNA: TGTGCCAGCATGCCAGGGGGAGGGACCAAGTACTTC. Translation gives CASMPGGGTKYF.

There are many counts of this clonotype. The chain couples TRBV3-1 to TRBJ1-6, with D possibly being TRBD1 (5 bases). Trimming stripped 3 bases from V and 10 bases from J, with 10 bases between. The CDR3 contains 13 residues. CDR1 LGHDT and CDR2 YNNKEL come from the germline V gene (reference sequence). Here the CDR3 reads CASSQGDWSPLHF. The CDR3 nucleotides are TGTGCCAGCAGCCAGGGGGATTGGTCACCCCTCCACTTT.

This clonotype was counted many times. Here the CDR3 DNA reads TGCAGTGCTAGTAGGTTCGACAGGGATAATTCACCCCTCCACTTT. This encodes CSASRFDRDNSPLHF. The chain uses TRBV20-1 and TRBJ1-6; 7 bases agree with TRBD1. J lost 5 bases, V lost 3 bases, and 7 bases had no gene match. The CDR3 runs 15 residues. Germline V gene lookup returns CDR1 DFQATT and CDR2 SNEGSKA (reference sequence).

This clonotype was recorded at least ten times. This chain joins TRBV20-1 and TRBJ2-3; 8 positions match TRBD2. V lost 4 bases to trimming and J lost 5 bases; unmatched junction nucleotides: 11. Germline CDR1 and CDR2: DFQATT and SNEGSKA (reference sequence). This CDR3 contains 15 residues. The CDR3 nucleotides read TGCAGTGCTACCCCTGGGCGGGGGGCTGTAGATACGCAGTATTTT. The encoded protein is CSATPGRGAVDTQYF.

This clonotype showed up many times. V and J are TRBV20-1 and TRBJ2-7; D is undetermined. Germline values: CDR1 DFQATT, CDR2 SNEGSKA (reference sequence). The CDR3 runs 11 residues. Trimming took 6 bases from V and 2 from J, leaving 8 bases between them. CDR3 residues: CSAAATYEQYF. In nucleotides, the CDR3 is TGCAGTGCGGCAGCAACCTACGAGCAGTACTTC.